This TCR beta chain emerged from a study of T cells expressing NK-cell markers. About the research overall: Sorted CD3+CD56-NKG2C+, CD3+CD56+NKG2C+ and CD3+CD56+NKG2C- T cells supplied the TCR beta repertoires. Regarding the study as a whole: Among several donors, these clonotypes also ranked first in the CD3+CD56-NKG2C+ fraction.

From its re-call of the 5' RACE reads, TCRdb lists each CDR3 protein once, without DNA. This sample contains some 600,000 distinct CDR3 sequences. As concerns this clonotype: Its target is unknown.

The CDR3 runs to 11 residues. CDR1 is SEHNR, CDR2 FQNEAQ, per germline (reference sequence). The chain carries TRBV7-9 and TRBJ2-1; TCRdb returns TRBD2, unconfirmable since there is no DNA. The sequence derives from a man aged 18-30 years in good health. Sequenced material: blood T cells: a sorted CD56 or NKG2C T cell subset, CD4+ or CD8+ T cells, or bulk PBMC T cells (not recorded which). The CDR3 loop is CASSSLAEQFF.